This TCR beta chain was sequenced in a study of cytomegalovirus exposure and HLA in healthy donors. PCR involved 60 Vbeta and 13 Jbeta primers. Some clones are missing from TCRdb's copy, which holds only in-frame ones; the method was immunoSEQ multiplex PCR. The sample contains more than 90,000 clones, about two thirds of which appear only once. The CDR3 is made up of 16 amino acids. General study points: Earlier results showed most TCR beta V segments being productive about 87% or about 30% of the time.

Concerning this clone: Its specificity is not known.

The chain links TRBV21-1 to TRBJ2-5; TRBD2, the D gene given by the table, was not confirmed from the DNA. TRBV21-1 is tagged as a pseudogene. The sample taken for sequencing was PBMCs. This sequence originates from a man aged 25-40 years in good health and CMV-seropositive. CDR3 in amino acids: CASSKGERALQETQYF. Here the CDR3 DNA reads TGTGCCAGCAGCAAGGGAGAGCGGGCCCTCCAAGAGACCCAGTACTTC.